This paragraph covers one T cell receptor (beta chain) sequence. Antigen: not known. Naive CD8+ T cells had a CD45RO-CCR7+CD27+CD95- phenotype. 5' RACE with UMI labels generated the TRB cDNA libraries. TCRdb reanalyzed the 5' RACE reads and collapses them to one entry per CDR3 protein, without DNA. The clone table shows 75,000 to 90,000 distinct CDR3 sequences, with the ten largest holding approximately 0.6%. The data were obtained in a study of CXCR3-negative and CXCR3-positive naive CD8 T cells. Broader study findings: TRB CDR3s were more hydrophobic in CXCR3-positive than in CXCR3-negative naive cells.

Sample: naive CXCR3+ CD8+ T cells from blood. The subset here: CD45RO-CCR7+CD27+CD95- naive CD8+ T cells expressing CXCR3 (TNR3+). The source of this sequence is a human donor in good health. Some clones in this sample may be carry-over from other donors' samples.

The CDR3 protein is CASSILRTEAEQFF. The chain links TRBV5-8 to TRBJ2-1; as DNA is missing, the TRBD2 call by TCRdb cannot be tested. Germline CDR1 SGHTS, CDR2 YDEGEE. CDR3 size: 14 residues.